This TCR beta chain was sequenced in a study of T cells in severe cutaneous drug reactions (dated by TCRdb to the late 2010s). Regarding the complete study: Recruitment took place between the early 2010s and the late 2010s, drawing patients from Taiwan, Thailand and a European registry network. Assignment of the culprit drug relied on both the Naranjo algorithm and the ALDEN drug causality algorithm. Patients in either the acute or the recovery stage provided biological samples, such as blister fluids/cells and PBMC. To build the libraries, iRepertoire multiplex PCR was used, and the authors pointed to a comparison in which iRepertoire and 5' RACE methods, with or without UMI, captured abundant clonotypes similarly. Only patients with a probable or definite SJS/TEN or DRESS diagnosis by RegiSCAR criteria were enrolled. The study combined bulk TCR sequencing with single-cell sequencing, quantitative PCR validation, functional assays and transgenic mouse experiments.

General study outcomes and caveats: Whether the public TCR generalizes to SJS/TEN caused by other drugs was noted by the authors as still needing further study. A public TCRbeta CDR3 was found in all seven CBZ-SJS/TEN blister samples (mean approximately 14%) but was undetectable or scarce in tolerant-control and healthy-donor PBMC. A strong increase in TRBV12-4 usage was observed in CBZ-SJS/TEN patients, with averages of roughly 33% in blister cells and roughly 5% in PBMC.

As encoded in the germline V gene (reference sequence), CDR1 is LNHDA while CDR2 is SQIVND. Reading from cysteine to phenylalanine, the CDR3 counts 13 amino acids. No DNA accompanies this entry. Sequenced donors were patients with carbamazepine-induced Stevens-Johnson syndrome or toxic epidermal necrolysis (CBZ-SJS/TEN). Peripheral blood repertoires came from CBZ-SJS/TEN patients of Han Chinese (about 5) and European (roughly 6) origin. To look for drug-specific clonotypes, next-generation sequencing was used to profile the T cell receptor repertoires of patients with drug-induced severe cutaneous adverse reactions. RNA was isolated either from blister cells of skin lesions or from peripheral blood mononuclear cells. In the case of this clonotype: The specificity of this receptor is unknown.

For both bulk and single-cell sequencing, libraries were prepared with the iRepertoire multiplex PCR system using TCR subtype-specific primers. Bulk TCR beta libraries were generated by multiplex PCR with primers targeting V, D and J gene regions. Each sample contributed roughly 100-500 ng of RNA as input for preparing the bulk TCR library. An Illumina MiSeq was used to sequence the bulk TCR beta amplicons. As for the authors' bioinformatics: Quality control steps removed sample misassignments and low-quality sequencing reads. The CDR3 was defined as the amino acids lying between the Y[YFLI]C motif of the V gene and the [FW]GXGT motif of the J segment. The IMGT database was followed for TRBV and TRBJ gene assignments and CDR3 clonotypes. TRBV expression in each sample was normalized to the mean of the same gene in PBMC from 35 to 50 healthy donors. The reads, reprocessed by TCRdb, yield one row per CDR3 protein sequence and no DNA. TCRdb's processing, not the authors' own work, is the source of the V and J calls. The table for this sample lists 20,000 to 25,000 distinct CDR3 sequences. 6.5% to 8% of the sample rests with the top ten.

This TCR was recovered from a human donor with toxic epidermal necrolysis, a severe cutaneous drug reaction. The chain is assembled from TRBV19 and TRBJ2-2. Specimen: PBMCs. CDR3 protein: CASSIQHGGELFF. The reference TRBV19 and TRBJ2-2 proteins fill in what lies around the CDR3, so the full variable domain reads DGGITQSPKYLFRKEGQNVTLSCEQNLNHDAMYWYRQDPGQGLRLIYYSQIVNDFQKGDIAEGYSVSREKKESFPLTVTSAQKNPTAFYLCASSIQHGGELFFGEGSRLTVL.